This TCR beta chain was captured in a study of CD8 T cells in ankylosing spondylitis. V lost 5 bases to trimming and J lost 2 bases, with 18 bases between them. Germline CDR1 SEHNR, CDR2 FQNEAQ (reference sequence). The CDR3 covers 16 residues. MiXCR was run by TCRdb on the 5' RACE reads, yielding one entry per CDR3 protein. This table holds 160,000 or so distinct CDR3 sequences, around a tenth found once. Points from the study as a whole: The clones that were linked to disease were reported to be significantly enriched in matched synovial fluid samples from ankylosing spondylitis patients.

About this clonotype: Its cognate antigen is unknown.

The sample comprised blood, either unsorted or a sorted T cell fraction (not recorded which). The J gene is TRBJ1-2, the V gene TRBV7-9; D gene unclear. The TCR was taken from a female donor with ankylosing spondylitis or in good health (not recorded which). The CDR3 region has the DNA TGTGCCAGCAGCCAAGTGCCACTTGAGCCAAACTATGGCTACACCTTC. Amino acids: CASSQVPLEPNYGYTF. Supplemented by reference TRBV7-9 and TRBJ1-2, the full variable domain reads DTGVSQNPRHKITKRGQNVTFRCDPISEHNRLYWYRQTLGQGPEFLTYFQNEAQLEKSRLLSDRFSAERPKGSFSTLEIQRTEQGDSAMYLCASSQVPLEPNYGYTFGSGTRLTVV.